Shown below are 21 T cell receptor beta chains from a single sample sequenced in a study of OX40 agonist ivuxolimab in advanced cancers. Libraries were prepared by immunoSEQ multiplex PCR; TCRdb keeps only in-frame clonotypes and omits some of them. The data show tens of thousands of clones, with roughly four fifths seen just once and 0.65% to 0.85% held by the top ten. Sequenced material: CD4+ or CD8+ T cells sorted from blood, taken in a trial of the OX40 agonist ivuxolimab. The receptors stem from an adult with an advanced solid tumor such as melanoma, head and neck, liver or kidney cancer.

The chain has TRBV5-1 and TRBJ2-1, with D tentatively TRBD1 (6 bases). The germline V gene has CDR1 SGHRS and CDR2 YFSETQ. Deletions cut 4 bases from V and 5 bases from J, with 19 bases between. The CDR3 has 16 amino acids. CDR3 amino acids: CASSLVTGTDNNEQFF. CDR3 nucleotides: TGCGCCAGCAGCCTAGTTACAGGGACGGACAACAATGAGCAGTTCTTC.

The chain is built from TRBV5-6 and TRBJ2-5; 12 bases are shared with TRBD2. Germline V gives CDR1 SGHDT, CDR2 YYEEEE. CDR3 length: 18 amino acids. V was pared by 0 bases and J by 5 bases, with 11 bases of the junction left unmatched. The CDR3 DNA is TGTGCCAGCAGCTTGGAGACTAGCGGGAGTGGCCTGGGGGAGACCCAGTACTTC. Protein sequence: CASSLETSGSGLGETQYF.

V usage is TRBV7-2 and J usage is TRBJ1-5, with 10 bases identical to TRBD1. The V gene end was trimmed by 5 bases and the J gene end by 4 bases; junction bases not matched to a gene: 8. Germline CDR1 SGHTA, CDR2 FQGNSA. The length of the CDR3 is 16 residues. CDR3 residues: CASSVTGTGVNQPQHF. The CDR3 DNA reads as TGTGCCAGCAGCGTGACCGGGACAGGGGTTAATCAGCCCCAGCATTTT.

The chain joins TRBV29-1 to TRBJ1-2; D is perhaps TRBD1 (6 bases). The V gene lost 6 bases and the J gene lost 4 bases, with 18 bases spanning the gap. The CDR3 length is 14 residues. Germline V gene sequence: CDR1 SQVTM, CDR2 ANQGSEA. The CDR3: CSVERDNDGYGYTF. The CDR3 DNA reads TGCAGCGTGGAACGGGACAATGACGGCTATGGCTACACCTTC.

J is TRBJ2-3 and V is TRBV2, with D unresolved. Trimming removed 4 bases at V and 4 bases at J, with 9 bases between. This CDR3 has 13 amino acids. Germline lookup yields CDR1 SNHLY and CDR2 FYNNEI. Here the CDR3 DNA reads TGTGCCAGCAGTGGTGTAGTCCCAGATACGCAGTATTTT. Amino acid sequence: CASSGVVPDTQYF.

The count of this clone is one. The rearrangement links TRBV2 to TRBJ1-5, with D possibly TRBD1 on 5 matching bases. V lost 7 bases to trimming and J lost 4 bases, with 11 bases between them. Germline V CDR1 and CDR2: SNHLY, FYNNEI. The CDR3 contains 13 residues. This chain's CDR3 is CASIGQVNQPQHF. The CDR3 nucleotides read TGTGCCAGCATTGGACAAGTAAATCAGCCCCAGCATTTT.

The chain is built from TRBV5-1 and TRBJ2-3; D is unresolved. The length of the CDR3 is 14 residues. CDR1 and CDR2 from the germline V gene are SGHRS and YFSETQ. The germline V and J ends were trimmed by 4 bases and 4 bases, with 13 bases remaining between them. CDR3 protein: CASSPAQVADTQYF. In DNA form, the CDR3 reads TGCGCCAGCAGCCCCGCGCAGGTCGCAGATACGCAGTATTTT.

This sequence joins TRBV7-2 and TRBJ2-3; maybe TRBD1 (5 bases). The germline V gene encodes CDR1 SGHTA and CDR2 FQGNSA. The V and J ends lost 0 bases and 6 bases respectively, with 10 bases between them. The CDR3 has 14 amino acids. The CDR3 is CASSLARVVDTQYF. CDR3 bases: TGTGCCAGCAGCTTAGCCAGGGTGGTCGATACGCAGTATTTT. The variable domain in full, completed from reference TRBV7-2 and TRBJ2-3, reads GAGVSQSPSNKVTEKGKDVELRCDPISGHTALYWYRQSLGQGLEFLIYFQGNSAPDKSGLPSDRFSAERTGGSVSTLTIQRTQQEDSAVYLCASSLARVVDTQYFGPGTRLTVL.

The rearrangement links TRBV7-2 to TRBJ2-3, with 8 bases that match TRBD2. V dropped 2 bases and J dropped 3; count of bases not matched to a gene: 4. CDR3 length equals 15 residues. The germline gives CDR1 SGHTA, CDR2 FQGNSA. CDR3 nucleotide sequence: TGTGCCAGCAGCTTACCTAGCGGGTCGACAGATACGCAGTATTTT. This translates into CASSLPSGSTDTQYF.

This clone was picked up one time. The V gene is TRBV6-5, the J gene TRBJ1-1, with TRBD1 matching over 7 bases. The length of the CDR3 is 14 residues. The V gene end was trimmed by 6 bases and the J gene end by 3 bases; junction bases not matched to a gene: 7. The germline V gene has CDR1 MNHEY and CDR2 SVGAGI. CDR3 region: CASRSGRGHTEAFF. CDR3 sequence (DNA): TGTGCCAGCAGATCCGGGAGGGGGCACACTGAAGCTTTCTTT.

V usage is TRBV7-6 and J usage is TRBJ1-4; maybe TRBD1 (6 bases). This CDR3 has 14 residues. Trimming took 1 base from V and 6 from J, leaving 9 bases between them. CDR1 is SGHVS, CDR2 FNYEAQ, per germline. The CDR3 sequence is CASSLEPGDEKLFF. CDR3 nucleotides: TGTGCCAGCAGCTTAGAGCCAGGGGATGAAAAACTGTTTTTT.

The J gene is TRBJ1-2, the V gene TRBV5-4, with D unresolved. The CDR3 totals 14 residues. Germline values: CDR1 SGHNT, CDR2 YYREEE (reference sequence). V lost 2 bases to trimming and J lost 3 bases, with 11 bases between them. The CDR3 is CASSLSQKDYGYTF. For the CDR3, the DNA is TGTGCCAGCAGCTTAAGCCAGAAGGACTATGGCTACACCTTC.

In nucleotides, the CDR3 is TGTGCCACCAGCAGAGAAGAAAGCACCACAGATACGCAGTATTTT. Protein: CATSREESTTDTQYF. This chain uses TRBV15 with TRBJ2-3, with D unresolved. Germline V gene data show CDR1 as LNHNV and CDR2 as YYDKDF (reference sequence). The ends were cut back, 0 bases at V and 2 bases at J, with 9 bases in the middle. The CDR3 is 15 amino acids. The complete variable domain, with remaining parts taken from reference TRBV15 and TRBJ2-3, reads DAMVIQNPRYQVTQFGKPVTLSCSQTLNHNVMYWYQQKSSQAPKLLFHYYDKDFNNEADTPDNFQSRRPNTSFCFLDIRSPGLGDTAMYLCATSREESTTDTQYFGPGTRLTVL.

In DNA, the CDR3 is TGCGCCAGCAGTCAATCCCACCAACTAGCGCAGAGCTCCTACAATGAGCAGTTCTTC. Translated: CASSQSHQLAQSSYNEQFF. The J gene is TRBJ2-1, the V gene TRBV23-1; 7 nucleotides agree with TRBD2. TRBV23-1 is identified as an open reading frame with a role that is uncertain. Losses at the gene ends were 0 bases for V and 0 bases for J; bases not matched to a gene: 11. The CDR3 extends over 19 amino acids.

In DNA form, the CDR3 reads TGTGCCAGTAGTAGCGCCCCAGGGGCCGGCTATGGCTACACCTTC. The encoded protein is CASSSAPGAGYGYTF. V usage is TRBV19 and J usage is TRBJ1-2; TRBD1 is a possible D gene (6 bases). V lost 4 bases, J lost 4 bases, and 16 bases lay in between. Germline V gene sequence: CDR1 LNHDA, CDR2 SQIVND (reference sequence). This CDR3 is built from 15 residues.

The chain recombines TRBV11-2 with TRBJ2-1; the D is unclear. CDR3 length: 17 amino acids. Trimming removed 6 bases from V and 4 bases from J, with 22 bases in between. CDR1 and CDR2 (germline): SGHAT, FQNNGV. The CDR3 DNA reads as TGTGCCAGCAGTTCCCATTCGGCAGACTGGGTATACAATGAGCAGTTCTTC. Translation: CASSSHSADWVYNEQFF.

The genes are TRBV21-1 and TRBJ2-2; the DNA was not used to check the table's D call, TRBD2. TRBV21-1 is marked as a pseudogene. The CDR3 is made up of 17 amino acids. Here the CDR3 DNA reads TGTGCCAGCAGCAAGTGGCGGCGGGTCGCGAACACCGGGGAGCTGTTTTTT. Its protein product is CASSKWRRVANTGELFF.

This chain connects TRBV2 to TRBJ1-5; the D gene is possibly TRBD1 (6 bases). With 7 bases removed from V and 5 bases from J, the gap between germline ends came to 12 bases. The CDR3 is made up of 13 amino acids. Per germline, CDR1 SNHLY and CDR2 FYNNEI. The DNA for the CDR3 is TGTGCCAGCATATCAGGGGATGATCAGCCCCAGCATTTT. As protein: CASISGDDQPQHF.

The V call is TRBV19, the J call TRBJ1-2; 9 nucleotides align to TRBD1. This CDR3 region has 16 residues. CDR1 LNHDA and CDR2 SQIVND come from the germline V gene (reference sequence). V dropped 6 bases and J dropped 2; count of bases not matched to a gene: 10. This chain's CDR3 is CASSARQGVGNYGYTF. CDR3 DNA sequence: TGTGCCAGTAGCGCACGACAGGGGGTGGGAAACTATGGCTACACCTTC.

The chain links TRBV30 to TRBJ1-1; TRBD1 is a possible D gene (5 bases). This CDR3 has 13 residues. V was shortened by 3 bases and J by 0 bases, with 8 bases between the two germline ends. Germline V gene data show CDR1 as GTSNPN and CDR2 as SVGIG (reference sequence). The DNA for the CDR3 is TGTGCCTGGAGCAGACAGTTGAACACTGAAGCTTTCTTT. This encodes CAWSRQLNTEAFF.

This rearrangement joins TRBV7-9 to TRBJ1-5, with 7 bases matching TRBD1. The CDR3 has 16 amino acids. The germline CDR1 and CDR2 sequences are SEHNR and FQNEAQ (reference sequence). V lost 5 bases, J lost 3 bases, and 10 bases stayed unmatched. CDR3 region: CASSQDGTDFNQPQHF. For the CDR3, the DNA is TGTGCCAGCAGCCAAGACGGGACAGATTTCAATCAGCCCCAGCATTTT. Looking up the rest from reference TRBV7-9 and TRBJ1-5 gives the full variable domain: DTGVSQNPRHKITKRGQNVTFRCDPISEHNRLYWYRQTLGQGPEFLTYFQNEAQLEKSRLLSDRFSAERPKGSFSTLEIQRTEQGDSAMYLCASSQDGTDFNQPQHFGDGTRLSIL.